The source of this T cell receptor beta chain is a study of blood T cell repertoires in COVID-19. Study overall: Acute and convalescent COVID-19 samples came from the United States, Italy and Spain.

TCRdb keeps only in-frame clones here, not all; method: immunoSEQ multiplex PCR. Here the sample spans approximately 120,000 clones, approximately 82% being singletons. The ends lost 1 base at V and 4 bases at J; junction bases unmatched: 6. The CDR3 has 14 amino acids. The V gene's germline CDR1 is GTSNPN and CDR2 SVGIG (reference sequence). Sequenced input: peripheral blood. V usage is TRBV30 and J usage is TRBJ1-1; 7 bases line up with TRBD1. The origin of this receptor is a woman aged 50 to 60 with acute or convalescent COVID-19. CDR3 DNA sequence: TGTGCCTGGAGTGGACAGGGTCTGGGCACTGAAGCTTTCTTT. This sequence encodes CAWSGQGLGTEAFF.